The present entry profiles one T cell receptor (beta chain) with its context. Antigen specificity is unknown. A single record per CDR3 protein comes from TCRdb applying MiXCR to the 5' RACE reads. Of roughly 4,500 distinct CDR3 sequences in the sample, roughly 7% were seen once. Time point in this sample: sample taken at primary tumor resection. There were 72 donors, all of them untreated patients with early-stage non-small cell lung cancer. From tumor, nontumor lung or frozen PBMC, whole RNA was taken unsorted for sequencing. This record belongs to a study of spatial heterogeneity in lung cancer. Looking at the study overall: Counts of TCR transcripts in tumor regions tracked strongly with a T cell module score that came from matched bulk RNA-seq.

Broader study findings: Tumor mutation counts were tracked by expanded intratumoral alpha and beta TCR counts. Estimated TCR-seq coverage of tumor T cells was only about 7% for alpha chains. For beta chains, the corresponding estimate was 12% to 15%.

V lost 0 bases, J lost 0 bases, and 14 bases lay in between. CDR1 is SGHDN and CDR2 is FVKESK in the germline V gene. The CDR3 is 17 amino acids. The receptor was isolated from a male donor with early-stage non-small cell lung cancer. The sample was lung tumor tissue, taken at surgery. This rearrangement joins TRBV14 to TRBJ1-1, with D possibly being TRBD1 (5 bases). The DNA for the CDR3 is TGTGCCAGCAGCCAAGACCCCTTCGAGGGGATGAACACTGAAGCTTTCTTT. It translates to CASSQDPFEGMNTEAFF.